The 25 T cell receptor beta chains below come from one sample, sequenced in a study of T cell repertoires in cytomegalovirus infection. MiXCR was run by TCRdb on the reads, yielding one entry per CDR3 protein. The repertoire holds approximately 500,000 distinct CDR3 sequences, about 30% seen once, with roughly an eighth in the top ten. The specimen was PBMCs. The receptors derive from a human donor in good health (CMV status not recorded). Some clones in this sample may be carry-over from other donors' samples.

The V call is TRBV6-1, the J call TRBJ2-1, with 7 bases matching TRBD1. CDR1 MNHNS and CDR2 SASEGT come from the germline V gene. The CDR3 is made up of 13 amino acids. The trim removed 6 bases at V and 4 bases at J, leaving 3 bases unmatched. The CDR3: CASRGQIYNEQFF. CDR3 coding DNA: TGTGCCAGCAGGGGACAGATATACAATGAGCAGTTCTTC.

The V gene is TRBV12-3 or TRBV12-4, the J gene TRBJ1-2; the match to TRBD1 covers 9 bases. The trim removed 4 bases at V and 4 bases at J, leaving 7 bases unmatched. CDR3 length equals 15 residues. CDR3 protein: CASSWRTGALYGYTF. The CDR3 region has the DNA TGTGCCAGCAGTTGGAGGACAGGGGCCCTCTATGGCTACACCTTC.

For this clonotype: This may arise from a read error, as a much more abundant clone is one base away. This chain uses TRBV7-2 with TRBJ1-2, with D unclear. Per germline, CDR1 SGHTA and CDR2 FQGNSA. This CDR3 comprises 13 residues. CDR3 nucleotides: TGTGCCAACAGCCCGGACGGATCCTATGGCTACACCTTC. Translation gives CANSPDGSYGYTF.

This clonotype was seen more than once but under ten times. This chain joins TRBV7-9 and TRBJ1-1, with 9 positions matching TRBD1. The ends lost 5 bases at V and 2 bases at J; junction bases unmatched: 6. The CDR3 loop spans 15 amino acids. Germline V CDR1 and CDR2: SEHNR, FQNEAQ (reference sequence). CDR3 sequence: CASSPRTGVNTEAFF. For the CDR3, the DNA is TGTGCCAGCAGCCCGCGGACAGGGGTTAACACTGAAGCTTTCTTT.

V gene TRBV5-1 combines with J gene TRBJ2-2; 10 bases agree with TRBD2. CDR1 is SGHRS and CDR2 is YFSETQ in the germline V gene. The J segment lost 6 bases and the V segment lost 0 bases, leaving 5 bases of the junction unmatched. CDR3 length: 16 residues. DNA for the CDR3: TGCGCCAGCAGCTTGGACCGCCTAGCGGGAGCCGGGGAGCTGTTTTTT. It codes for CASSLDRLAGAGELFF. Full variable domain (missing parts from reference TRBV5-1 and TRBJ2-2): KAGVTQTPRYLIKTRGQQVTLSCSPISGHRSVSWYQQTPGQGLQFLFEYFSETQRNKGNFPGRFSGRQFSNSRSEMNVSTLELGDSALYLCASSLDRLAGAGELFFGEGSRLTVL.

This clonotype was observed a handful of times. The rearrangement joins TRBV12-5 to TRBJ2-3; TRBD1 matches 12 bases. Germline loops: CDR1 LGHNT, CDR2 FRNRAP. The CDR3 has 21 amino acids. The V segment lost 2 bases and the J segment 2 bases; nucleotides outside the gene matches: 17. The CDR3 DNA reads TGTGCTAGTGGTTTGTCCACGGCCGGGACAGGGGGCGCGCGGTACACAGATACGCAGTATTTT. Amino acids: CASGLSTAGTGGARYTDTQYF.

This clonotype was counted between two and nine times. The rearrangement links TRBV19 to TRBJ1-1, with 7 bases lining up with TRBD1. The CDR3 runs to 13 residues. Trimming at V came to 5 bases and at J to 6 bases, leaving 6 bases not matched to a gene. From germline, CDR1 is LNHDA and CDR2 SQIVND (reference sequence). CDR3 protein: CASSPTQGAEAFF. DNA for the CDR3: TGTGCCAGTAGTCCGACTCAGGGGGCTGAAGCTTTCTTT.

The chain joins TRBV20-1 to TRBJ2-1; 8 bases match TRBD2. The CDR3 spans 15 residues. CDR1 is DFQATT, CDR2 SNEGSKA, per germline (reference sequence). The trim removed 8 bases at V and 2 bases at J, leaving 11 bases unmatched. This chain's CDR3 is CSLGGAGGTYNEQFF. The CDR3 region has the DNA TGCAGTTTGGGAGGTGCGGGAGGTACCTACAATGAGCAGTTCTTC.

V usage is TRBV19 and J usage is TRBJ2-5; a weak D match, TRBD2 (6 bases). There are 14 residues in the CDR3. CDR1 LNHDA and CDR2 SQIVND come from the germline V gene (reference sequence). Trimming stripped 3 bases from V and 4 bases from J, with 12 bases between. The CDR3 sequence is CASSMGGSPETQYF. In nucleotides, the CDR3 is TGTGCCAGTAGTATGGGGGGAAGTCCAGAGACCCAGTACTTC.

The chain recombines TRBV4-3 with TRBJ1-5; the D is unclear. The CDR3 has 14 amino acids. V gave up 0 bases and J gave up 6 bases, with 9 bases separating them. The germline V gene encodes CDR1 LGHNA and CDR2 YSLEER. The CDR3 nucleotides read TGCGCCAGCAGCCAAGATCGATTGAGTCAGCCCCAGCATTTT. Its translation: CASSQDRLSQPQHF.

This sequence joins TRBV4-3 and TRBJ2-7; 9 bases match TRBD1. Germline trimming cut 2 bases from V and 4 bases from J; bases unmatched to any gene: 6. This CDR3 spans 15 amino acids. Germline lookup yields CDR1 LGHNA and CDR2 YSLEER. CDR3 nucleotide sequence: TGCGCCAGCAGCCAATCGACCGGGACAGGGTACGAGCAGTACGTC. Residues: CASSQSTGTGYEQYV.

This clonotype was counted only a few times. The V and J genes are TRBV7-9 and TRBJ2-1; 8 bases are shared with TRBD1. The CDR3 sequence is 16 residues long. Germline CDR1 reads SEHNR; CDR2 reads FQNEAQ (reference sequence). The ends lost 5 bases at V and 5 bases at J; junction bases unmatched: 11. CDR3 residues: CASSHFRDRGHNEQFF. The CDR3 DNA reads as TGTGCCAGCAGCCATTTTCGAGACAGGGGCCACAATGAGCAGTTCTTC.

The rearrangement joins TRBV20-1 to TRBJ2-7, with a tentative D call TRBD2 (6 bases). Trimming removed 7 bases from V and 3 bases from J, with 16 bases in between. CDR3 length: 13 amino acids. Germline V gene data show CDR1 as DFQATT and CDR2 as SNEGSKA (reference sequence). This CDR3 is CSGRGGAGYEQYF. CDR3 bases: TGCAGTGGCAGAGGAGGGGCCGGCTACGAGCAGTACTTC.

A few counts support this clonotype. The chain combines TRBV20-1 with TRBJ2-7, with D unresolved. CDR3 length equals 12 residues. Germline loops: CDR1 DFQATT, CDR2 SNEGSKA (reference sequence). The V end was cut by 5 bases, the J end by 2 bases, with 10 bases between. The CDR3 DNA sequence: TGCAGTGCTGGGCACACCCCCTACGAGCAGTACTTC. Amino acids: CSAGHTPYEQYF.

This chain connects TRBV6-5 to TRBJ2-3, with 8 bases lining up with TRBD2. Trimming at V came to 5 bases and at J to 0 bases, leaving 4 bases not matched to a gene. The CDR3 length is 15 residues. Per germline, CDR1 MNHEY and CDR2 SVGAGI. CDR3 DNA: TGTGCCAGCAGTAGAGCGGGGGTTAGCACAGATACGCAGTATTTT. This codes for CASSRAGVSTDTQYF.

This clonotype was counted a few times. The chain uses TRBV7-4 and TRBJ2-5; D is unresolved. Trimming removed 3 bases from V and 4 bases from J, with 12 bases in between. This CDR3 spans 14 amino acids. Germline CDR1 SGHVT, CDR2 SQSDAQ. DNA of the CDR3: TGTGCCAGCAGCTTTAGGTCGCCGCGAGAGACCCAGTACTTC. This codes for CASSFRSPRETQYF.

The table lists this clonotype with a few counts. The rearrangement joins TRBV7-9 to TRBJ2-1; TRBD1 matches 10 bases. Per the germline V gene, CDR1 is SEHNR and CDR2 is FQNEAQ (reference sequence). CDR3 length: 24 residues. The V gene end was trimmed by 1 base and the J gene end by 0 bases; junction bases not matched to a gene: 24. CDR3 sequence reads: CASSLGVGTGESWSSPSSYNEQFF. The CDR3 nucleotides are TGTGCCAGCAGCTTAGGTGTTGGGACAGGGGAGAGTTGGTCAAGCCCTAGCTCCTACAATGAGCAGTTCTTC.

This clonotype was observed a single time. The chain carries TRBV29-1 and TRBJ2-6, with D hard to call. The V end lost 8 bases, the J end lost 0 bases, and 8 bases lay between the germline ends. This CDR3 region has 13 residues. Germline lookup yields CDR1 SQVTM and CDR2 ANQGSEA. The CDR3 region is CSITISGANVLTF. For the CDR3, the DNA is TGCAGCATAACGATCTCTGGGGCCAACGTCCTGACTTTC.

The V and J genes are TRBV20-1 and TRBJ2-1, with D possibly being TRBD2 (5 bases). Trimming took off 1 base at V and 1 base at J, with 8 bases between the two ends. CDR1 and CDR2 from the germline V gene are DFQATT and SNEGSKA (reference sequence). The CDR3 sequence is 14 residues long. The CDR3 DNA is TGCAGTGCTAGAGCAGCGGTGTCCTACAATGAGCAGTTCTTC. The encoded protein is CSARAAVSYNEQFF.

This clonotype was counted a few times. The chain employs TRBV7-2 and TRBJ2-2; D may match TRBD1 or TRBD2 (5 bases each). Trimming took off 1 base at V and 7 bases at J, with 10 bases between the two ends. Germline CDR1 SGHTA, CDR2 FQGNSA. This CDR3 is 14 amino acids long. The chain's CDR3 is CASSLGGRLGELFF. The CDR3 DNA reads TGTGCCAGCAGCTTAGGGGGACGACTCGGGGAGCTGTTTTTT. Full variable domain (missing parts from reference TRBV7-2 and TRBJ2-2): GAGVSQSPSNKVTEKGKDVELRCDPISGHTALYWYRQSLGQGLEFLIYFQGNSAPDKSGLPSDRFSAERTGGSVSTLTIQRTQQEDSAVYLCASSLGGRLGELFFGEGSRLTVL.

This clonotype was counted at least ten times. This sequence joins TRBV7-6 and TRBJ2-1; 12 bases match TRBD2. Trimming removed 5 bases from V and 9 bases from J; junction bases left unmatched: 8. This CDR3 spans 15 amino acids. From germline, CDR1 is SGHVS and CDR2 FNYEAQ. CDR3 bases: TGTGCCAGCAGCCCCCGACTAGCGGGAGAATCTGAGCAGTTCTTC. Translated, it gives CASSPRLAGESEQFF.

J is TRBJ2-5 and V is TRBV20-1; tentatively, D is TRBD1 or TRBD2 (5 bases each). This CDR3 is built from 15 residues. Germline CDR1 and CDR2: DFQATT and SNEGSKA (reference sequence). V lost 0 bases and J lost 3, with 14 bases in between. CDR3 residues: CSARDIGAGKETQYF. In DNA form, the CDR3 reads TGCAGTGCTAGAGATATCGGGGCCGGAAAAGAGACCCAGTACTTC.

The V and J genes are TRBV7-6 and TRBJ2-3; D unresolved. The V end lost 3 bases, the J end lost 4 bases, and 8 bases lay between the germline ends. CDR1 is SGHVS, CDR2 FNYEAQ, per germline. The CDR3 extends over 13 amino acids. The chain's CDR3 is CASSLGWSDTQYF. For the CDR3, the DNA is TGTGCCAGCAGCTTGGGTTGGTCAGATACGCAGTATTTT.

This clonotype appeared a single time. Written as DNA, the CDR3 is TGTGCCAGCAGCGTAGACTCGTCTAACTATGGCTACACCTTC. It codes for CASSVDSSNYGYTF. The chain links TRBV9 to TRBJ1-2; D uncertain. The germline V gene encodes CDR1 SGDLS and CDR2 YYNGEE. CDR3 length: 14 amino acids. Trimming cost V 0 bases and J 0 bases, with 6 bases left between them.

This clonotype was recorded a few times. The chain recombines TRBV20-1 with TRBJ1-4; no definite D call. Germline-derived CDR1 and CDR2 are DFQATT and SNEGSKA (reference sequence). Trimming cost V 3 bases and J 8 bases, with 7 bases left between them. The CDR3 spans 11 residues. The CDR3 DNA is TGCAGTGCTAGTTTGGGGGAAAAACTGTTTTTT. It yields the protein CSASLGEKLFF.